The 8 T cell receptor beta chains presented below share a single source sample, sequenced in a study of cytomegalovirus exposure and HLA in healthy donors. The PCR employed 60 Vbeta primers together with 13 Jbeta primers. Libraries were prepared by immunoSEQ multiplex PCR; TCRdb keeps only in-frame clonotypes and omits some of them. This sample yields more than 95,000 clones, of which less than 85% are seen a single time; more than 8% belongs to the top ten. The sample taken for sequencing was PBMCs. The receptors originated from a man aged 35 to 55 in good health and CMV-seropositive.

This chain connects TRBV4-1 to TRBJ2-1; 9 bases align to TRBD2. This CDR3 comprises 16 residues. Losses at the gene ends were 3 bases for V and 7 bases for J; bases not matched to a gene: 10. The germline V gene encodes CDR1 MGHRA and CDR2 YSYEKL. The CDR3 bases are TGCGCCAGCAGCCACGGATCTAGCGGGAAGGTGAATGAGCAGTTCTTC. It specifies CASSHGSSGKVNEQFF.

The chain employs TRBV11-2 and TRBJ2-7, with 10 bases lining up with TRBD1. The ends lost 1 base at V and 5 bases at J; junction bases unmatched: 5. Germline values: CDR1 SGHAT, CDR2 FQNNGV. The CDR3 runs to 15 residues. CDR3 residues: CASSLAGGTGDEQYF. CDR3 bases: TGTGCCAGCAGCTTAGCCGGGGGGACAGGGGACGAGCAGTACTTC.

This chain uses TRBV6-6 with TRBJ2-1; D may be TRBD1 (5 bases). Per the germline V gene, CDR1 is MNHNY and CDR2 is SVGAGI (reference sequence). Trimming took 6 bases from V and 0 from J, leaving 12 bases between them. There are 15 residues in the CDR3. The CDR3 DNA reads TGTGCCAGCAGGTCCCGACAGAGCTCCTACAATGAGCAGTTCTTC. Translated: CASRSRQSSYNEQFF.

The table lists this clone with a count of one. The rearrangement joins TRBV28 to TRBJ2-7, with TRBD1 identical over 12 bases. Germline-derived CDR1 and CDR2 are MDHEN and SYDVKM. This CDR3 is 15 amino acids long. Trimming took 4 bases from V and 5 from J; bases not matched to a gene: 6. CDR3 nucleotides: TGTGCCAGCAGTTCTCCCGGGACAGGGGGCCACGAGCAGTACTTC. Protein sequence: CASSSPGTGGHEQYF.

This CDR3 reads CASSAPRRLAGGHGELFF. The CDR3 DNA reads TGTGCCAGCAGCGCCCCGAGGCGACTAGCGGGGGGGCACGGGGAGCTGTTTTTT. This chain joins TRBV9 and TRBJ2-2; 14 bases align to TRBD2. The CDR3 is 18 amino acids. The germline V gene encodes CDR1 SGDLS and CDR2 YYNGEE. The trim removed 3 bases at V and 7 bases at J, leaving 11 bases unmatched.

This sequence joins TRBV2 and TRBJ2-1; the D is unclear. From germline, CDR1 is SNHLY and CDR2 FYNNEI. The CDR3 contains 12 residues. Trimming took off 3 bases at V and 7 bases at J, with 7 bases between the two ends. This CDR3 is CASSDYSNEQFF. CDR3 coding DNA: TGTGCCAGCAGTGACTACTCTAATGAGCAGTTCTTC.

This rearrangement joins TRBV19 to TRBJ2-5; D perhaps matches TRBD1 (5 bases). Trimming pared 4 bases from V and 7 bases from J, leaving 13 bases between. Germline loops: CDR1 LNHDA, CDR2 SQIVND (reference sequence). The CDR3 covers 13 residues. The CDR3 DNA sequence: TGTGCCAGTAGTACGACAGTTAAGGGGACCCAGTACTTC. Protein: CASSTTVKGTQYF.

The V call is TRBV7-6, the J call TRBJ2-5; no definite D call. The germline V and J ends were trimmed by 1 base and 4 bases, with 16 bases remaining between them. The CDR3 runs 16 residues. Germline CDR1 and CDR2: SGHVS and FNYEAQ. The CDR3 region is CASSLGFPGSGETQYF. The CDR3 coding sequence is TGTGCCAGCAGCTTAGGTTTCCCCGGCTCAGGAGAGACCCAGTACTTC.